The 9 T cell receptor beta chains reported below all come from one sample, sequenced in a study of T-cell memory formation after mild COVID-19 (dated by TCRdb to the early 2020s). Receptors were amplified or captured by 5' RACE. Data came from an Illumina NovaSeq 6000. TCRdb reprocessing: public reads trimmed at Q25 with fastp, clones called with MiXCR, in-frame beta chains kept. Rows with one shared CDR3 protein collapse into an entry with the most common genes and DNA. This sample has about 610,000 distinct CDR3 sequences in its table, and 15% to 20% of those were observed once. The leading ten clones occupy about 7.4% of the sample. The sequencing input was PBMCs or a T cell subset sorted from them (not recorded which). These TCRs come from an adult woman who had mild COVID-19 (a few samples of this study predate the infection). The sample titles of this study are shuffled in the database, so cell type and time point are left out; the donor was told from shared clones.

CDR3 sequence reads: CASSLDPGGEQYF. The CDR3 region has the DNA TGCGCCAGCAGCTTGGATCCGGGGGGCGAGCAGTACTTC. The J gene is TRBJ2-7, the V gene TRBV5-1, with 7 bases matching TRBD2. V shed 0 bases, J shed 6 bases, and the junction held 3 bases outside the gene matches. Germline V gene sequence: CDR1 SGHRS, CDR2 YFSETQ. This CDR3 has 13 amino acids.

This clonotype was detected ten times or more. The chain is built from TRBV12-3 or TRBV12-4 and TRBJ1-1; no clear D. V lost 6 bases to trimming and J lost 4 bases, with 9 bases between them. This CDR3 has 12 amino acids. CDR3 DNA: TGTGCCAGCAGCCCTCGAGTCACTGAAGCTTTCTTT. Translation gives CASSPRVTEAFF.

This clonotype was seen a handful of times. The rearrangement joins TRBV29-1 to TRBJ2-7, with D unresolved. The CDR3 has 13 amino acids. V lost 0 bases and J 2 bases, leaving 8 bases between the germline ends. Germline V gene sequence: CDR1 SQVTM, CDR2 ANQGSEA. The DNA for the CDR3 is TGCAGCGTTGAAGACATAAATACCTACGAGCAGTACTTC. Translation gives CSVEDINTYEQYF.

This clonotype was seen at least ten times. The rearrangement links TRBV27 to TRBJ2-1; D may be TRBD1 (7 bases). Trimming pared 10 bases from V and 4 bases from J, leaving 20 bases between. Germline V gives CDR1 MNHEY, CDR2 SMNVEV (reference sequence). This CDR3 is 15 amino acids long. This CDR3 is CATQREAGGYNEQFF. CDR3 nucleotides: TGTGCCACCCAGAGGGAGGCAGGGGGATACAATGAGCAGTTCTTC.

In its sample, this clonotype was seen many times. The CDR3 DNA sequence: TGTGCCAGCAGCTTGAAGGGAGTTTTTTCGGGAAACACCATATATTTT. Amino acid sequence: CASSLKGVFSGNTIYF. The chain joins TRBV5-6 to TRBJ1-3; D remains ambiguous. Germline CDR1 reads SGHDT; CDR2 reads YYEEEE. V was trimmed by 1 base and J by 4 bases, leaving 15 bases between them. The CDR3 totals 16 residues.

The rearrangement uses TRBV12-5 and TRBJ2-7; a weak D match, TRBD2 (6 bases). CDR1 and CDR2 from the germline V gene are LGHNT and FRNRAP. CDR3 length equals 14 residues. V was shortened by 5 bases and J by 5 bases, with 16 bases between the two germline ends. The CDR3 region has the DNA TGTGCTAGTGGTCCCTCGGGCGGGACCCACGAGCAGTACTTC. This gives the protein CASGPSGGTHEQYF.

The V and J genes are TRBV7-9 and TRBJ2-7, with TRBD2 matching over 10 bases. V lost 1 base, J lost 4 bases, and 7 bases stayed unmatched. The CDR3 extends over 16 amino acids. CDR1 is SEHNR and CDR2 is FQNEAQ in the germline V gene (reference sequence). The CDR3 sequence: CASSLELLAGEYEQYF. The CDR3 DNA sequence: TGTGCCAGCAGCTTAGAGCTTCTAGCGGGAGAATACGAGCAGTACTTC.

V usage is TRBV18 and J usage is TRBJ1-4, with a tentative D call TRBD1 (6 bases). The CDR3 is 13 residues long. The V end lost 5 bases, the J end lost 8 bases, and 12 bases lay between the germline ends. The V gene's germline CDR1 is KGHSH and CDR2 LQKENI. The DNA for the CDR3 is TGTGCCAGCTCAGCTGGACAGACCGAAAAACTGTTTTTT. Encoded protein: CASSAGQTEKLFF.

The J gene is TRBJ2-3, the V gene TRBV19; D is possibly TRBD2 (5 bases). Germline CDR1 is LNHDA and CDR2 is SQIVND (reference sequence). The CDR3 loop spans 13 amino acids. Trimming removed 10 bases from V and 4 bases from J, with 15 bases in between. CDR3 in amino acids: CATSLVRADTQYF. CDR3 nucleotides: TGTGCCACTTCACTAGTGCGGGCAGATACGCAGTATTTT.